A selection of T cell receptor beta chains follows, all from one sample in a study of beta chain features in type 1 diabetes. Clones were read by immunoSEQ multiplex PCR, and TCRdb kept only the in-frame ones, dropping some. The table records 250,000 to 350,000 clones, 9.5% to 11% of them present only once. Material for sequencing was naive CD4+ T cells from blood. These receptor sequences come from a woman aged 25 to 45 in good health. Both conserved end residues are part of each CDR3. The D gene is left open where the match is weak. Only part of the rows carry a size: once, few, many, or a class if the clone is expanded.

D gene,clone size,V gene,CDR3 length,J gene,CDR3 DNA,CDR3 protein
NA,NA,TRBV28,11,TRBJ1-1,TGTGCCTCACGGGGGAACACTGAAGCTTTCTTT,CASRGNTEAFF
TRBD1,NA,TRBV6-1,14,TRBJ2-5,TGTGCCAGCACTGGACAGGGGGCGGGAGAGACCCAGTACTTC,CASTGQGAGETQYF
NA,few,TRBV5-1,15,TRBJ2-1,TGCGCCAGCAGCCCGGGGCGGGGTTCGTACAATGAGCAGTTCTTC,CASSPGRGSYNEQFF
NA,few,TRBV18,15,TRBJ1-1,TGTGCCAGCTCACCACCGGGGGGGGTGAACACTGAAGCTTTCTTT,CASSPPGGVNTEAFF
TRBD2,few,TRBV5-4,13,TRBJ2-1,TGTGCCAGCAGCTTGGGGACTAGCAATGAGCAGTTCTTC,CASSLGTSNEQFF
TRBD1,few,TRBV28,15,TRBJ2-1,TGTGCCAGCATGCAGAGGGACAGGGCAAACAATGAGCAGTTCTTC,CASMQRDRANNEQFF
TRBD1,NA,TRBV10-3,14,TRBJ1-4,TGTGCCATCAGTGCGGACAGGGTCAACGAAAAACTGTTTTTT,CAISADRVNEKLFF
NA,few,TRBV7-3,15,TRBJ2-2,TGTGCCAGCAGCTTACTACCTTCTGGCACCGGGGAGCTGTTTTTT,CASSLLPSGTGELFF
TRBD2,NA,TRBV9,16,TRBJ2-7,TGTGCCAGCTCTGATGGAAGAGCGGGAGCTTTGGACGAGCAGTACTTC,CASSDGRAGALDEQYF
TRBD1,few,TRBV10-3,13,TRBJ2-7,TGTGCCATCGGAGAGACAGGGGGCGGCGAGCAGTACTTC,CAIGETGGGEQYF
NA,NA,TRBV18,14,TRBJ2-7,TGTGCCAGCTCACCGGGGTACGGAGGCTACGAGCAGTACTTC,CASSPGYGGYEQYF
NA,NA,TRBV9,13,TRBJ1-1,TGTGCCAGCAGCGTGAGCGGGAACACTGAAGCTTTCTTT,CASSVSGNTEAFF
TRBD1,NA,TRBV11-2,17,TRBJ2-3,TGTGCCAGCAGCGACGAGGGACAGGCGCTAGGCACAGATACGCAGTATTTT,CASSDEGQALGTDTQYF
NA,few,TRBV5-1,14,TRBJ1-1,TGCGCCAGCAGCTTGGAGGAGGGCAACACTGAAGCTTTCTTT,CASSLEEGNTEAFF
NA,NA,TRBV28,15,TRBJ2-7,TGTGCCAGCAGCCTCCGGGACTGGAAGTCTTACGAGCAGTACTTC,CASSLRDWKSYEQYF
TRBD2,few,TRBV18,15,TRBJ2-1,TGTGCCAGCTCACCATCAAGCGGGAGGTGGAATGAGCAGTTCTTC,CASSPSSGRWNEQFF
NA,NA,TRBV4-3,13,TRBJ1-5,TGCGCCAGCAGCCAAGACATCCATCAGCCCCAGCATTTT,CASSQDIHQPQHF
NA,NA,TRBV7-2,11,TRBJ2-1,TGTGCCAGCAGCTTATACTACGAGCAGTTCTTC,CASSLYYEQFF
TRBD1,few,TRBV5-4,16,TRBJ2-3,TGTGCCAGCAGCTTAAGGACAGGGCTAGGCACAGATACGCAGTATTTT,CASSLRTGLGTDTQYF
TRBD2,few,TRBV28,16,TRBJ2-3,TGTGCCAGCAGTCCCTATAAAGCGGGAGTGACAGATACGCAGTATTTT,CASSPYKAGVTDTQYF